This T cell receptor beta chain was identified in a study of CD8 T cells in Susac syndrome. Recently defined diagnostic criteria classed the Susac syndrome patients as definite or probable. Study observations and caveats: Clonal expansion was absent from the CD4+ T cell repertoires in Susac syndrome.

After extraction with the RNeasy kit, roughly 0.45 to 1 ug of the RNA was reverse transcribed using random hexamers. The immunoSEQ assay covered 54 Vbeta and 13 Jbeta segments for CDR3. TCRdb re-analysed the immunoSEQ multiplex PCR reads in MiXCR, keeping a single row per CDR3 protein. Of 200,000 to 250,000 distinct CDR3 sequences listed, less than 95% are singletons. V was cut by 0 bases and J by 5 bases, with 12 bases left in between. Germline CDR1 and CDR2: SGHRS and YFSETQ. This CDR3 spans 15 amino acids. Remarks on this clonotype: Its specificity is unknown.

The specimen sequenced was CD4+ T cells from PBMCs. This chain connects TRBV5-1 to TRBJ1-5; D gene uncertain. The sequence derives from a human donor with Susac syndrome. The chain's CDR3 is CASSLDSQSDQPQHF. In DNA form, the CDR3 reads TGCGCCAGCAGCTTGGACAGCCAGAGCGATCAGCCCCAGCATTTT. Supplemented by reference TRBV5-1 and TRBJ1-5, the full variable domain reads KAGVTQTPRYLIKTRGQQVTLSCSPISGHRSVSWYQQTPGQGLQFLFEYFSETQRNKGNFPGRFSGRQFSNSRSEMNVSTLELGDSALYLCASSLDSQSDQPQHFGDGTRLSIL.